This entry concerns a single T cell receptor beta chain. What it binds is unknown. The sample comes from a study of Ad26.COV2.S vaccination and SARS-CoV-2 variants. Overall study findings and caveats: There was reportedly substantial breadth in spike-specific CD8+ and CD4+ T cell responses after vaccination.

Treatment given: roughly 20 received Ad26.COV2.S at low or high dose, single or two shots; about 5 received placebo; per-sample allocation not given. Samples analyzed were those drawn on day 63 after the first vaccine or placebo injection. An Ad26 vector carrying the Wuhan-strain SARS-CoV-2 spike served as the vaccine. The CDR3 sequence is 14 residues long. From germline, CDR1 is SGHDT and CDR2 YYEEEE. V was trimmed by 0 bases and J by 2 bases, leaving 3 bases between them. Here immunoSEQ multiplex PCR was the method, and the copy in TCRdb shows in-frame clones only, minus some. The table records a few hundred thousand clones, around 90% of them present only once.

This sample comprised peripheral blood, obtained in a trial of Ad26.COV2.S vaccine versus placebo. This receptor was taken from a person between 18 and 65 years old who received the Ad26.COV2.S COVID-19 vaccine or a placebo. This chain joins TRBV5-6 and TRBJ1-6; D gene unclear. Here the CDR3 reads CASSLVPYNSPLHF. For the CDR3, the DNA is TGTGCCAGCAGCTTGGTCCCCTATAATTCACCCCTCCACTTT. The full variable domain, its missing parts supplied by reference TRBV5-6 and TRBJ1-6, is DAGVTQSPTHLIKTRGQQVTLRCSPKSGHDTVSWYQQALGQGPQFIFQYYEEEERQRGNFPDRFSGHQFPNYSSELNVNALLLGDSALYLCASSLVPYNSPLHFGNGTRLTVT.